Listed below are T cell receptor beta chains from one sample, sequenced in a study of T cell responses to AZD1222 COVID-19 vaccine. The method was immunoSEQ multiplex PCR; TCRdb's version includes in-frame clones alone and lacks a portion of them. The sample shows roughly 100,000 clones, 80% to 95% of them seen only once. The specimen was peripheral blood, collected on day 0 of AZD1222 vaccination. The receptors were sampled from an adult in good health. CDR3s include the opening cysteine and the closing phenylalanine or tryptophan. D genes are given only for firm matches. Expanded clones get a size class; other rows say once, few or many, or leave the size out.

J gene | clone size | CDR3 length | D gene | V gene | CDR3 protein | CDR3 DNA
TRBJ2-3 | NA | 15 | TRBD2 | TRBV7-7 | CASSSGLAGGYTQYF | TGTGCTAGCAGCTCCGGACTAGCGGGGGGGTATACGCAGTATTTT
TRBJ2-3 | NA | 13 | NA | TRBV3-1/TRBV3-2 | CASSQKGTDTQYF | TGTGCCAGCAGTCAGAAAGGGACAGATACGCAGTATTTT
TRBJ1-4 | NA | 17 | NA | TRBV4-3 | CASSQDRTVRTNEKLFF | TGCGCCAGCAGCCAAGATCGGACGGTCCGCACTAATGAAAAACTGTTTTTT
TRBJ1-6 | once | 12 | NA | TRBV9 | CASSSYNSPLHF | TGTGCCAGCAGCTCGTATAATTCACCCCTCCACTTT
TRBJ1-1 | NA | 15 | TRBD1 | TRBV2 | CASSDRQGWTTEAFF | TGTGCCAGCAGTGATAGACAGGGATGGACAACTGAAGCTTTCTTT
TRBJ1-4 | few | 14 | TRBD1 | TRBV5-1 | CASSPGTGNEKLFF | TGCGCCAGCAGCCCCGGGACAGGGAATGAAAAACTGTTTTTT
TRBJ2-1 | NA | 15 | NA | TRBV10-3 | CAISHGTAAYNEQFF | TGTGCCATCAGCCACGGGACGGCAGCCTACAATGAGCAGTTCTTC
TRBJ2-5 | NA | 14 | TRBD1 | TRBV28 | CASSSGQGLETQYF | TGTGCCAGCAGTTCGGGACAGGGGCTTGAGACCCAGTACTTC
TRBJ2-7 | NA | 14 | NA | TRBV21-1 | CANAPLQGSYEQYF | TGTGCCAACGCCCCTCTCCAGGGTTCCTACGAGCAGTACTTC
TRBJ2-2 | NA | 13 | TRBD2 | TRBV7-2 | CASSSLAAGELFF | TGTGCCAGCAGCTCTCTAGCGGCTGGGGAGCTGTTTTTT
TRBJ2-3 | NA | 16 | NA | TRBV24-1 | CATSVNSLKYTDTLYF | TGTGCCACCAGTGTGAACAGCTTGAAATACACAGATACGCTGTATTTT
TRBJ2-7 | NA | 12 | NA | TRBV12-3/TRBV12-4 | CASSSAAYEQYF | TGTGCCAGCAGTTCGGCGGCCTACGAGCAGTACTTC
TRBJ1-5 | NA | 19 | NA | TRBV5-4 | CASSTKHDFGGFWNQPQHF | TGTGCCAGCAGCACAAAACATGATTTTGGGGGGTTTTGGAATCAGCCCCAGCATTTT
TRBJ2-1 | NA | 15 | NA | TRBV5-1 | CASSLSLAPASEQFF | TGCGCCAGCAGCCTCTCACTAGCTCCGGCGAGTGAGCAGTTCTTC
TRBJ2-1 | NA | 16 | TRBD2 | TRBV9 | CASSVGRLAGYNEQFF | TGTGCCAGCAGCGTAGGGCGACTAGCGGGGTACAATGAGCAGTTCTTC
TRBJ1-1 | NA | 12 | NA | TRBV11-2 | CASRRIGTEAFF | TGTGCCAGCAGACGTATAGGGACTGAAGCTTTCTTT
TRBJ1-1 | NA | 14 | NA | TRBV5-6 | CASSRRVVGAEAFF | TGTGCCAGCAGCCGGAGGGTAGTCGGCGCTGAAGCTTTCTTT
TRBJ2-2 | NA | 15 | NA | TRBV18 | CASSYLGRASGELFF | TGTGCCAGCTCATACCTCGGGCGGGCCAGCGGGGAGCTGTTTTTT
TRBJ2-4 | NA | 14 | NA | TRBV27 | CASSLGGGGNIQYF | TGTGCCAGCAGTTTGGGTGGGGGTGGGAACATTCAGTACTTC
TRBJ1-5 | NA | 15 | TRBD1 | TRBV11-2 | CASSFGQGGNQPQHF | TGTGCCAGCAGCTTCGGACAGGGAGGCAATCAGCCCCAGCATTTT
TRBJ2-7 | NA | 14 | NA | TRBV6-5 | CASSYSGSSYEQYF | TGTGCCAGCAGTTACTCCGGGAGCTCCTACGAGCAGTACTTC
TRBJ1-5 | few | 15 | NA | TRBV5-1 | CASSLGTDSNQPQHF | TGCGCCAGCAGCTTGGGTACGGATAGCAATCAGCCCCAGCATTTT
TRBJ2-5 | NA | 13 | TRBD1 | TRBV7-9 | CASSLGGTGTQYF | TGTGCCAGCAGCCTAGGAGGGACAGGGACCCAGTACTTC
TRBJ2-5 | NA | 16 | NA | TRBV3-1/TRBV3-2 | CASSQVLDPAQETQYF | TGTGCCAGCAGCCAAGTGCTGGACCCCGCTCAAGAGACCCAGTACTTC
TRBJ1-3 | NA | 15 | NA | TRBV5-1 | CASSLQGTYGNTIYF | TGCGCCAGCAGCTTACAGGGAACTTACGGAAACACCATATATTTT
TRBJ2-1 | NA | 14 | NA | TRBV5-1 | CASSLGGDYNEQFF | TGCGCCAGCAGCTTGGGCGGGGATTACAATGAGCAGTTCTTC
TRBJ2-2 | NA | 14 | NA | TRBV9 | CASSHGTLNGELFF | TGTGCCAGCAGCCACGGGACACTGAACGGGGAGCTGTTTTTT
TRBJ2-7 | NA | 12 | NA | TRBV28 | CASSREFYEQYF | TGTGCCAGCAGCCGGGAATTTTACGAGCAGTACTTC
TRBJ1-2 | NA | 15 | NA | TRBV3-1/TRBV3-2 | CASSQGGGFWYGYTF | TGTGCCAGCAGCCAAGGGGGGGGATTTTGGTATGGCTACACCTTC
TRBJ1-2 | NA | 14 | NA | TRBV5-1 | CASSLSEGHYGYTF | TGCGCCAGCAGCTTGTCTGAGGGCCACTATGGCTACACCTTC
TRBJ1-1 | NA | 13 | TRBD1 | TRBV12-3/TRBV12-4 | CASSYQGGTEAFF | TGTGCCAGCAGCTACCAGGGGGGGACTGAAGCTTTCTTT
TRBJ2-1 | NA | 15 | NA | TRBV11-3 | CASSPMASSYNEQFF | TGTGCCAGCAGCCCTATGGCCTCCTCCTACAATGAGCAGTTCTTC
TRBJ2-2 | NA | 14 | TRBD2 | TRBV27 | CASSLSWEGGELFF | TGTGCCAGCAGTTTATCTTGGGAGGGCGGGGAGCTGTTTTTT
TRBJ1-1 | NA | 13 | NA | TRBV29-1 | CSVDVPGNTEAFF | TGCAGCGTTGACGTTCCGGGGAACACTGAAGCTTTCTTT
TRBJ2-7 | NA | 13 | TRBD1 | TRBV12-3/TRBV12-4 | CASSYRDRGEQYF | TGTGCCAGCAGTTACCGGGACAGGGGCGAGCAGTACTTC
TRBJ2-1 | once | 15 | NA | TRBV3-1/TRBV3-2 | CASSQEGANRGEQFF | TGTGCCAGCAGCCAAGAGGGAGCAAACCGCGGTGAGCAGTTCTTC
TRBJ2-2 | NA | 14 | NA | TRBV29-1 | CSAWTDTNTGELFF | TGCAGCGCCTGGACAGATACGAACACCGGGGAGCTGTTTTTT
TRBJ2-5 | NA | 16 | NA | TRBV15 | CATSRDQQGSQETQYF | TGTGCCACCAGCAGAGATCAGCAGGGCTCTCAAGAGACCCAGTACTTC
TRBJ1-2 | NA | 18 | NA | TRBV7-8 | CASSFPLGVGVGNYGYTF | TGTGCCAGCAGCTTCCCCTTAGGAGTAGGTGTGGGTAACTATGGCTACACCTTC
TRBJ2-7 | NA | 13 | TRBD1 | TRBV10-3 | CATWTGGGYEQYF | TGTGCCACCTGGACAGGGGGCGGGTACGAGCAGTACTTC
TRBJ2-5 | NA | 11 | NA | TRBV7-2 | CASSFGETQYF | TGTGCCAGCAGCTTTGGAGAGACCCAGTACTTC
TRBJ1-2 | NA | 13 | NA | TRBV27 | CASSLYPQYGYTF | TGTGCCAGCAGCCTCTACCCTCAATATGGCTACACCTTC
TRBJ2-5 | NA | 14 | TRBD1 | TRBV11-1 | CASSGDSSWETQYF | TGTGCCAGCAGCGGGGACAGCTCCTGGGAGACCCAGTACTTC
TRBJ2-1 | NA | 13 | NA | TRBV7-9 | CASSLGAWSEQFF | TGTGCCAGCAGCTTAGGGGCTTGGAGTGAGCAGTTCTTC
TRBJ2-4 | NA | 14 | NA | TRBV2 | CASSVGGAKNIQYF | TGTGCCAGCAGTGTAGGGGGGGCCAAAAACATTCAGTACTTC
TRBJ1-2 | NA | 15 | NA | TRBV25-1 | CASLVLWLGNYGYTF | TGTGCCTCGTTGGTCCTCTGGTTAGGGAACTATGGCTACACCTTC
TRBJ2-3 | NA | 12 | NA | TRBV19 | CARQGIPDTQYF | TGTGCCCGTCAGGGAATTCCAGATACGCAGTATTTT
TRBJ1-3 | NA | 17 | NA | TRBV2 | CASSEVIGRGSGNTIYF | TGTGCCAGCAGTGAAGTCATCGGCAGGGGCTCTGGAAACACCATATATTTT
TRBJ2-1 | NA | 15 | TRBD2 | TRBV7-3 | CASSLLAGGPGEQFF | TGTGCCAGCAGCTTACTAGCGGGGGGGCCAGGTGAGCAGTTCTTC